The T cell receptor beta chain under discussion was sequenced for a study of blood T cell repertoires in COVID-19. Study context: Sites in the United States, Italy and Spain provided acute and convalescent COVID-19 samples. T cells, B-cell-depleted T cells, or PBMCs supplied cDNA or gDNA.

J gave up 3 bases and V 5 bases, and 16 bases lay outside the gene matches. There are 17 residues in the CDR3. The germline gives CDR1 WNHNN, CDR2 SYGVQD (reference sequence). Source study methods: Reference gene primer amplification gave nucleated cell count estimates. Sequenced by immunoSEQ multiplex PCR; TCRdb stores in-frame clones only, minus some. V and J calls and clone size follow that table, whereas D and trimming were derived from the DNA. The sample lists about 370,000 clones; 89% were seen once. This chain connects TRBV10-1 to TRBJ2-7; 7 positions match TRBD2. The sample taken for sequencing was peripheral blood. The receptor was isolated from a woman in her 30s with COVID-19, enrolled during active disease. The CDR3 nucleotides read TGCGCCAGCAGTCTTAGGCCGAAGGAGCGGGGCCACTACGAGCAGTACGTC. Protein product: CASSLRPKERGHYEQYV.